This TCR beta chain originates from a study of shared clonotypes between healthy human individuals. Study results and caveats: When naive CD4 clonotypes were compared across a few donors, 4% to 6.5% were shared. Non-shared clonotypes were found to have lower generation probabilities than the clonotypes that were shared by all four of the sorted-subset donors.

A remark on this clone: Its antigen is unidentified. The sample carries other DNA sequences with the same CDR3.

Cells designated naive CD8 were CD45RO-negative and were positively selected for CCR7, with terminally differentiated effector memory CD45RA+ cells excluded. Generated by immunoSEQ multiplex PCR, the TCRdb table keeps only in-frame clones and is missing some. The table lists under 1 million clones, roughly 96% of them singletons, with around 0.21% in the top ten. Germline lookup yields CDR1 SGDLS and CDR2 YYNGEE. Trimming cost V 1 base and J 7 bases; bases outside gene matches: 1. The CDR3 loop spans 14 amino acids. The chain couples TRBV9 to TRBJ2-1, with TRBD2 identical over 11 bases. Sequencing input: naive CD8+ T cells sorted from blood. This TCR was sampled from a man aged 30 to 39 in good health. DNA of the CDR3: TGTGCCAGCAGCGTACTAGCGGGGGGAAATGAGCAGTTCTTC. Residues: CASSVLAGGNEQFF.